This section outlines one T cell receptor beta chain sequence together with its context. This clonotype appeared many times. The antigen it recognizes is unknown. One base away there is no much larger clone; base qualities are not given. These data come from a study of T cells after yellow fever vaccination (dated by TCRdb to between 2018 and 2021). Background on the whole study: The SMART-Seq v4 Ultra Low Input RNA kit was used to prepare libraries from fractions with low cell numbers. Two healthy male donors, one aged 18 to 29 and one aged 30 to 39 years, were included in the cohort. Blood was drawn at multiple timepoints before and after primary and secondary immunization, with bulk PBMC replicates and cell subsets isolated. To follow T-cell clones before and after primary and booster YFV17D yellow fever vaccination, bulk TCR alpha and beta repertoires were sequenced over time.

The sample's treatment or condition label, decoded: live attenuated yellow fever vaccine strain. A standard Ficoll-Paque protocol was used to isolate PBMCs from peripheral blood. Dynabeads CD4 and CD8 positive selection kits were used to isolate the CD4 and CD8 T-cell fractions. TriZol was used to extract RNA from bulk PBMCs, CD4 and CD8 fractions, and dextramer-positive and dextramer-negative fractions. Including the terminal cysteine and phenylalanine, the CDR3 comprises 16 residues. Kept here is only the CDR3 DNA, which spans 48 bases and is read in frame from base 1. Based on the germline V gene, the CDR1 and CDR2 sequences are SGHRS and YFSETQ. V was cut back by 0 bases and J by 3 bases, leaving a gap of 15 bases between them. Study-wide findings and limitations: A small fraction of clonotypes showed up in both the CD4 and CD8 compartments, probably as a result of convergent recombination. After the booster, most of the clones that had expanded following primary vaccination were detected again (roughly 96% of CD4 and around 88% of CD8), which suggests that memory was broadly maintained. FACS-sorted repertoires could contain abundant contaminating clonotypes from the bulk population, so computational filtering was required. Compared with the primary T-cell response, the secondary T-cell response was faster but weaker, reaching its peak on day 5 rather than on day 15. The study included only a couple of donors, which limits how far the findings can be generalized.

Sequencing instrument: Illumina NovaSeq 6000. TCR cDNA was synthesized by 5'RACE template switching, which introduced a universal primer site and unique molecular identifiers. Priming of cDNA synthesis was performed from both the TCR alpha and TCR beta constant segments. Two PCR steps were used to amplify libraries, with sample barcodes and sequencing adapters being added in the second step. Sequencing of libraries was done on Illumina HiSeq 2500 (2x100 bp) or NovaSeq (2x150 bp). On the authors' methods: MIGEC was used to demultiplex reads and collapse the reads into UMI consensus sequences, and MiXCR was used for V(D)J alignment. Vaccine-responding clonotypes were identified with edgeR using replicate PBMC samples, with FDR below 0.01 and a log2 fold change above 5 up to day 15 being required. Bulk clonotypes were assigned CD4 or CD8 identity according to which sequenced CD4 or CD8 repertoire held them at higher abundance. The public reads were quality trimmed at Q25 with fastp and then assembled into clones with MiXCR by TCRdb, keeping productive beta chains. Entries that share a CDR3 protein sequence are merged under the most common genes and DNA. The V and J calls reflect TCRdb's pipeline rather than the authors' work. The sample contains 250,000 to 300,000 distinct CDR3 sequences, over 4.5% of them found a single time. The ten top clones hold roughly 3.3% of the sample.

The specimen was CD4+ T cells sorted from PBMCs, collected on the day of the yellow fever booster vaccination. The rearranged chain carries TRBV5-1 and TRBJ1-1; 5 matching bases give a weak D call of TRBD1. The TCR originated in a young man who received the YFV17D yellow fever vaccine. The nucleotide sequence is given as TGCGCCAGCAGCTTGGCCCTACACGGGGCCCACACTGAAGCTTTCTTT. It encodes CASSLALHGAHTEAFF.